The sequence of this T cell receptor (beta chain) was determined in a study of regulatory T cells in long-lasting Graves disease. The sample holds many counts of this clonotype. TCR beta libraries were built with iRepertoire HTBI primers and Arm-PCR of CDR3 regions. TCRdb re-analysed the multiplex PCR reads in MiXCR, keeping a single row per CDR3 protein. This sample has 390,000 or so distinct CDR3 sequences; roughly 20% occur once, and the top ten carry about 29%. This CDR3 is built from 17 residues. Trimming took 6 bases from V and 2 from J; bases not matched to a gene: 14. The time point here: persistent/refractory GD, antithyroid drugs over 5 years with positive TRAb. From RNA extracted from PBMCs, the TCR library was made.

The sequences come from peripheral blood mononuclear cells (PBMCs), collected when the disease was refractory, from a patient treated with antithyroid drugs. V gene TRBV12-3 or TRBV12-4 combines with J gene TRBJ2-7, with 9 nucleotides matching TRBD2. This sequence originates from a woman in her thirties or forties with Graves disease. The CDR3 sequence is CASSPLPSGILAYEQYF. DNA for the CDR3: TGTGCCAGCAGCCCCCTGCCTAGCGGGATACTGGCCTACGAGCAGTACTTC.